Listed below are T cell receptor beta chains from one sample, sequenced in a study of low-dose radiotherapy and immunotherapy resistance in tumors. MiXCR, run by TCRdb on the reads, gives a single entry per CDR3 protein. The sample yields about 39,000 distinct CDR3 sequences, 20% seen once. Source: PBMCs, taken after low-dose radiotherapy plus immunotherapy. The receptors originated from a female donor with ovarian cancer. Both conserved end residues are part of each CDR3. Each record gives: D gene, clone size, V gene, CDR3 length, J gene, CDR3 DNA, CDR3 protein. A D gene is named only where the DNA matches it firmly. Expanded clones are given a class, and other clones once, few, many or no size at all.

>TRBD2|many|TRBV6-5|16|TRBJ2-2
TGTGCCAGCAGTTTTTGGCGGGGAGGGAGCACCGGGGAGCTGTTTTTT
CASSFWRGGSTGELFF
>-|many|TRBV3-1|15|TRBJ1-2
TGTGCCAGCAGCCAACCAGGGTTACTCCTCGATGGCTACACCTTC
CASSQPGLLLDGYTF
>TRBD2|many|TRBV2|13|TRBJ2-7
TGTGCCAGCAGCAATGGGGGGGGAGGCGAGCAGTACTTC
CASSNGGGGEQYF
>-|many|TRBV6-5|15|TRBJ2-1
TGTGCCAGCAGCCGCGGGTCCTTGGGGGCCTATGAGCAGTTCTTC
CASSRGSLGAYEQFF
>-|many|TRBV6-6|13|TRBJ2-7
TGTGCCAGCCGTCCCGGGGCCTCCTACGAGCAGTACTTC
CASRPGASYEQYF
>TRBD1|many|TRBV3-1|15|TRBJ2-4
TGTGCCAGCAGCCATGCGACAGGGGATGCGAACATTCAGTACTTC
CASSHATGDANIQYF
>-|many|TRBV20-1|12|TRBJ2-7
TGCAGTGCTAGGGACAGTTTCTACGAGCAGTACTTC
CSARDSFYEQYF
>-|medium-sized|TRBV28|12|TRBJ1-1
TGTGCCTCAGTCTCTCTAGGGACTGAAGCTTTCTTT
CASVSLGTEAFF
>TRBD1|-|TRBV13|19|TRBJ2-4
TGTGCCAGCAGCTCAACCGGGACAGGGGGTTTGGGAGCCAAAAACATTCAGTACTTC
CASSSTGTGGLGAKNIQYF
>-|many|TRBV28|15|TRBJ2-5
TGTGCCAGCAGCCCCCCGTCCGGGTCCTTAGAGACCCAGTACTTC
CASSPPSGSLETQYF
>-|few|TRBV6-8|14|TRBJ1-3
TGTGCCAGCAGTTACTCGGAGAGGGGAAACACCATATATTTT
CASSYSERGNTIYF
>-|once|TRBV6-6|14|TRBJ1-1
TGTGCCAGCAGCCAGACAGGTACCAACACTGAAGCTTTCTTT
CASSQTGTNTEAFF
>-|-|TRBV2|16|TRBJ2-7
TGTCCCAGCAGCCCCCGGGGGGTCGGGGGCTCCTACGAGCTGTACTTC
CPSSPRGVGGSYELYF
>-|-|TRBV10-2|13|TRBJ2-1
TGCGCAGTAAAACCCCCGGGCTTGAATGAGCAGTTCTTC
CAVKPPGLNEQFF
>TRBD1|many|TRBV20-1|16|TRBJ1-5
TGCAGTGCTAAAAAAACGGGACAGTTGGATTATCAGCCCCAGCATTTT
CSAKKTGQLDYQPQHF
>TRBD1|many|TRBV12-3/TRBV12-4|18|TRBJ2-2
TGTGCCAGCAGTTTCCACCAGATGGGACAGGGAGGGACCGGGGAGCTGTTTTTT
CASSFHQMGQGGTGELFF
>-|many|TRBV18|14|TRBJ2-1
TGTGCCAGCTCACCTCCGGAAGAGAGGAATGAGCAGTTCTTC
CASSPPEERNEQFF
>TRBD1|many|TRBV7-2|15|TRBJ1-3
TGTGCCAGCAGCCGGGACAGGGGAGGCGGAAACACCATATATTTT
CASSRDRGGGNTIYF
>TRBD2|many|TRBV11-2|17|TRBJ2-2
TGTGCCAGCAGCCAGGGGACTAGCGGGAGATTTAGCGGGGAGCTGTTTTTT
CASSQGTSGRFSGELFF
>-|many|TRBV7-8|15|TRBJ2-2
TGTGCCAGCAGCTTAGCCGGAGCGAACACCGGGGAGCTGTTTTTT
CASSLAGANTGELFF
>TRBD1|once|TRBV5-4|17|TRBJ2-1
TGTGCCAGCAGCTTTGTAGCCGGGACAGGGGGGTACAATGAGCAGTTCTTC
CASSFVAGTGGYNEQFF
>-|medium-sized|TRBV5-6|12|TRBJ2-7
TGTGCCAGCAGCTTAAGGGGTTACGAGCAGTACTTC
CASSLRGYEQYF
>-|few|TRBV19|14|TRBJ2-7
TGTGCCAGTAGGGGGGTGTGGAGCTCCTACGAGCAGTACTTC
CASRGVWSSYEQYF
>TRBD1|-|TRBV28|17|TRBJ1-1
TGTGCCAGCAGTAGAGCGGGTCAGGGGGCCGGGTACACTGAAGCTTTCTTT
CASSRAGQGAGYTEAFF